Here is one T cell receptor (beta chain) with its context. In the original workflow: By means of reference gene primer amplification, nucleated cell counts were estimated. TCRdb keeps only in-frame clones here, not all; method: immunoSEQ multiplex PCR. V, J and clone size are taken as reported in that table, and D and trimming were inferred from the DNA itself. The sample contains some 80,000 clones, roughly 80% of which appear only once. The germline V gene encodes CDR1 SGHRS and CDR2 YFSETQ. The CDR3 sequence is 17 residues long. Trimming took 0 bases from V and 4 from J, leaving 19 bases between them. The sample originates from a study of blood T cell repertoires in COVID-19. Study in general: Samples came from the United States, Italy and Spain, spanning acute and convalescent COVID-19.

This chain connects TRBV5-1 to TRBJ1-2, with D perhaps TRBD1 (5 bases). The receptor comes from a woman in her 70s with acute or convalescent COVID-19. The sample taken for sequencing was peripheral blood. DNA for the CDR3: TGCGCCAGCAGCTTGGTTTTCGGAAGGGGAAGTGGCTATGGCTACACCTTC. The encoded protein is CASSLVFGRGSGYGYTF.